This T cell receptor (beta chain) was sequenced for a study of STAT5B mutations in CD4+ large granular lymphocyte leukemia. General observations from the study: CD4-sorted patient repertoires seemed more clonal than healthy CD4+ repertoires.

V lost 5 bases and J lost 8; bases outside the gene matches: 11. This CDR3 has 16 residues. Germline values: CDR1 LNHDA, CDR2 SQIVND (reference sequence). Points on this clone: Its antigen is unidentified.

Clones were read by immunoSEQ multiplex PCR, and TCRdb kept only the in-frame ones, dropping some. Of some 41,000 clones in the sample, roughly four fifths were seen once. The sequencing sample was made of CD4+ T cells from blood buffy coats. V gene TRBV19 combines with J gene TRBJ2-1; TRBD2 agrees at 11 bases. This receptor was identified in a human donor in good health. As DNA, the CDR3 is TGTGCCAGTAGTTCGCGCACTAGCGGGAGTTTCTATGAGCAGTTCTTC. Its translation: CASSSRTSGSFYEQFF.